The rows below give T cell receptor beta chains drawn from one sample of a study of Graves' ophthalmopathy and Graves' hyperthyroidism. TCRdb called the multiplex PCR reads again in MiXCR, with one record for every CDR3 protein. The data hold 200,000 to 250,000 distinct CDR3 sequences, with 20% to 25% observed a single time. Source material: peripheral blood. These TCRs come from a woman in her fifties or sixties with Graves' ophthalmopathy. Both conserved end residues are part of each CDR3. Fields, in order: CDR3 DNA, CDR3 protein, D gene, clone size, V gene, J gene. D genes are given only for firm matches. Some rows mark clone size as missing; the rest say once, few, many or name a class of expanded clone.

cdr3_nt: TGTGCCAGCAGCTTGAAAACAGTCGGCAGCTATGGCTACACCTTC; cdr3_aa: CASSLKTVGSYGYTF; d_call: NA; clone_size: many; v_call: TRBV5-4; j_call: TRBJ1-2
cdr3_nt: TGTGCCTGGAGGATTAGCGGGACGGAGACCCAGTACTTC; cdr3_aa: CAWRISGTETQYF; d_call: TRBD2; clone_size: many; v_call: TRBV30; j_call: TRBJ2-5
cdr3_nt: TGCGCCAGCACCCTAGACGGACAGGGCTTAGGGGGCTACACCTTC; cdr3_aa: CASTLDGQGLGGYTF; d_call: TRBD1; clone_size: NA; v_call: TRBV5-1; j_call: TRBJ1-2
cdr3_nt: TGTGCCAGCAGTTACTCGTCTGAGAGGGATTCACCCCTCCACTTT; cdr3_aa: CASSYSSERDSPLHF; d_call: NA; clone_size: few; v_call: TRBV6-5; j_call: TRBJ1-6
cdr3_nt: TGTGCCAGCAGCCGGTCAAGGGCGGTTAATGGTTCACCCCTCCACTTT; cdr3_aa: CASSRSRAVNGSPLHF; d_call: NA; clone_size: many; v_call: TRBV7-9; j_call: TRBJ1-6
cdr3_nt: TGTGCCAGCAGCGAAGTAATTGGCGATACGCAGTATTTT; cdr3_aa: CASSEVIGDTQYF; d_call: NA; clone_size: many; v_call: TRBV7-2; j_call: TRBJ2-3
cdr3_nt: TGTGCCAGCAGCTCCGGGGGGGGAGGGTTGCAGTACTTC; cdr3_aa: CASSSGGGGLQYF; d_call: TRBD2; clone_size: many; v_call: TRBV7-2; j_call: TRBJ2-7
cdr3_nt: TGTGCCACCGCAGGGGGGGGCTACACCTTC; cdr3_aa: CATAGGGYTF; d_call: TRBD1; clone_size: many; v_call: TRBV24-1; j_call: TRBJ1-2
cdr3_nt: TGTGCCAGCAGACCCCGACAGGGGGCAGGCGGGGAGCTGTTTTTT; cdr3_aa: CASRPRQGAGGELFF; d_call: TRBD1; clone_size: many; v_call: TRBV6-1; j_call: TRBJ2-2
cdr3_nt: TGTGCCAGCAGCTCAGGGGGTGGCGAGCAGTACTTC; cdr3_aa: CASSSGGGEQYF; d_call: TRBD1; clone_size: many; v_call: TRBV6-5; j_call: TRBJ2-7
cdr3_nt: TGTGCCTGGAGTGTACGCAAGGAACCCGGGGAGCTGTTTTTT; cdr3_aa: CAWSVRKEPGELFF; d_call: NA; clone_size: few; v_call: TRBV30; j_call: TRBJ2-2
cdr3_nt: TGTGCCAGCAGTGGTGACGGGGGGGAGACCCAGTACTTC; cdr3_aa: CASSGDGGETQYF; d_call: TRBD2; clone_size: NA; v_call: TRBV27; j_call: TRBJ2-5
cdr3_nt: TGCAGTGCTCGGGGGAGGGCCTCGGACGAGCAGTACTTC; cdr3_aa: CSARGRASDEQYF; d_call: TRBD2; clone_size: NA; v_call: TRBV20-1; j_call: TRBJ2-7
cdr3_nt: TGTGCCAGCACCCAGGGACAGGGAGGGGACACTGAAGCTTTCTTT; cdr3_aa: CASTQGQGGDTEAFF; d_call: TRBD1; clone_size: many; v_call: TRBV6-1; j_call: TRBJ1-1
cdr3_nt: TGCGCCAGCAGCAGAGGGACAGCCAACACTGAAGCTTTCTTT; cdr3_aa: CASSRGTANTEAFF; d_call: TRBD1; clone_size: many; v_call: TRBV5-1; j_call: TRBJ1-1
cdr3_nt: TGTGCCAGCAGCCCGCCGGGTAGCGCACAAGAGACCCAGTACTTC; cdr3_aa: CASSPPGSAQETQYF; d_call: NA; clone_size: many; v_call: TRBV7-8; j_call: TRBJ2-5
cdr3_nt: TGTGCCAGCAGTTACTCGCCGGGGTCAGACACTGAAGCTTTCTTT; cdr3_aa: CASSYSPGSDTEAFF; d_call: NA; clone_size: many; v_call: TRBV6-5; j_call: TRBJ1-1